These 27 T cell receptor beta chains share one sample of origin, sequenced in a study of blood T cell repertoires in COVID-19. Assay used: immunoSEQ multiplex PCR; TCRdb lists only in-frame clones, some missing. The repertoire holds roughly 65,000 clones, with 90% as singletons. The specimen sequenced was peripheral blood. Receptors were obtained from a man aged 60 to 75 with acute or convalescent COVID-19.

This chain links TRBV7-3 with TRBJ2-1; 10 bases fit TRBD2. V was clipped by 5 bases and J by 4 bases; unmatched bases: 5. The V gene's germline CDR1 is SGHTA and CDR2 FQGTGA. The CDR3 is 15 amino acids. The CDR3 DNA follows: TGTGCCAGCAGCCCTTCTAGCGGGGGTTACAATGAGCAGTTCTTC. Translated, it gives CASSPSSGGYNEQFF.

The chain joins TRBV6-1 to TRBJ1-2; no reliable D call. The CDR3 is made up of 14 amino acids. Looked up from germline, CDR1 is MNHNS and CDR2 is SASEGT. V lost 0 bases and J 5 bases, leaving 10 bases between the germline ends. The CDR3 loop reads CASSEAGEPYGYTF. In nucleotides, the CDR3 is TGTGCCAGCAGTGAAGCCGGAGAGCCTTATGGCTACACCTTC.

This clone was seen a handful of times. The chain carries TRBV5-5 and TRBJ2-5; TRBD1 matches 9 bases. There are 16 residues in the CDR3. The ends lost 4 bases at V and 7 bases at J; junction bases unmatched: 14. Germline V CDR1 and CDR2: SGHKS, YYEKEE (reference sequence). The CDR3 nucleotides are TGTGCCAGCAGCCATCAACAGGGGGCGTTTGACGGGACCCAGTACTTC. Translated: CASSHQQGAFDGTQYF.

This chain uses TRBV5-4 with TRBJ1-2; 11 bases map to TRBD1. The trim removed 4 bases at V and 5 bases at J, leaving 13 bases unmatched. Germline CDR1 is SGHNT and CDR2 is YYREEE (reference sequence). The CDR3 length is 17 residues. This CDR3 reads CASSGRDRGISMYGYTF. In DNA form, the CDR3 reads TGTGCCAGCAGCGGCCGGGACAGGGGGATCTCCATGTATGGCTACACCTTC.

The chain uses TRBV30 and TRBJ1-6; D uncertain. The germline V and J ends were trimmed by 0 bases and 9 bases, with 15 bases remaining between them. Germline V lookup: CDR1 GTSNPN, CDR2 SVGIG (reference sequence). There are 15 residues in the CDR3. The CDR3 nucleotides read TGTGCCTGGAGTGTACCGGTCAGGTTGGGTTCACCCCTCCACTTT. This codes for CAWSVPVRLGSPLHF.

The sample holds a few counts of this clone. This chain links TRBV7-6 with TRBJ1-2, with 8 positions matching TRBD1. V dropped 5 bases and J dropped 7; count of bases not matched to a gene: 12. The CDR3 sequence is 15 residues long. Looked up from germline, CDR1 is SGHVS and CDR2 is FNYEAQ. Written as DNA, the CDR3 is TGTGCCAGCAGCGTCACTCTGACAGGGGAGGGTGGCTACACCTTC. Translation gives CASSVTLTGEGGYTF.

The chain couples TRBV19 to TRBJ1-1; perhaps TRBD1 as D (6 bases). Germline V gene lookup returns CDR1 LNHDA and CDR2 SQIVND (reference sequence). V was trimmed by 6 bases and J by 1 base, leaving 12 bases between them. This CDR3 is 14 amino acids long. CDR3 loop: CASRTPGQNTEAFF. The CDR3 DNA follows: TGTGCCAGTAGGACTCCGGGACAGAACACTGAAGCTTTCTTT.

This sequence joins TRBV19 and TRBJ2-7; D remains unclear. In germline, CDR1 is LNHDA, CDR2 SQIVND (reference sequence). The CDR3 has 13 amino acids. With 3 bases removed from V and 5 bases from J, the gap between germline ends came to 11 bases. CDR3 nucleotide sequence: TGTGCCAGTAGTATCGAACAGAATGACGAGCAGTACTTC. Amino acid sequence: CASSIEQNDEQYF.

The V and J genes are TRBV7-2 and TRBJ1-1; D gene ambiguous. Germline V lookup: CDR1 SGHTA, CDR2 FQGNSA. The CDR3 is 13 residues long. Trimming took 1 base from V and 11 from J, leaving 14 bases between them. The CDR3 reads CASSLDPITSAFF. CDR3 sequence (DNA): TGTGCCAGCAGCTTAGATCCGATTACTTCCGCTTTCTTT.

This clone came up once. CDR3 bases: TGTGCCAGCAGCCAGAACAAGGGGGCCAGCGAGCAGTACTTC. Residues: CASSQNKGASEQYF. This sequence joins TRBV3-1 (or the pseudogene TRBV3-2) and TRBJ2-7; 7 bases match TRBD1. The CDR3 consists of 14 residues. Germline lookup yields CDR1 LGHDT and CDR2 YNNKEL (reference sequence). Trimming cost V 3 bases and J 6 bases; bases outside gene matches: 8.

This chain joins TRBV7-9 and TRBJ1-2, with 8 bases identical to TRBD1. The V and J ends lost 8 bases and 6 bases, in that order; junction bases with no gene match: 14. The germline V gene encodes CDR1 SEHNR and CDR2 FQNEAQ (reference sequence). This CDR3 comprises 15 residues. CDR3 sequence (DNA): TGTGCCAGCTACAGGCAGGGGGCCCTTCAGGATGGCTACACCTTC. This gives the protein CASYRQGALQDGYTF.

This rearrangement joins TRBV9 to TRBJ1-3; D is ambiguous. This CDR3 has 15 amino acids. Trimming took 0 bases from V and 0 from J, leaving 7 bases between them. In germline, CDR1 is SGDLS, CDR2 YYNGEE. The CDR3 reads CASSVGDFSGNTIYF. The CDR3 coding sequence is TGTGCCAGCAGCGTAGGAGACTTCTCTGGAAACACCATATATTTT. Supplemented by reference TRBV9 and TRBJ1-3, the full variable domain reads DSGVTQTPKHLITATGQRVTLRCSPRSGDLSVYWYQQSLDQGLQFLIQYYNGEERAKGNILERFSAQQFPDLHSELNLSSLELGDSALYFCASSVGDFSGNTIYFGEGSWLTVV.

The rearrangement uses TRBV10-3 and TRBJ1-2; TRBD1 agrees at 10 bases. The germline V gene encodes CDR1 ENHRY and CDR2 SYGVKD. The CDR3 extends over 18 amino acids. The J segment lost 4 bases and the V segment lost 2 bases, leaving 13 bases of the junction unmatched. CDR3 in amino acids: CAISETGTGAPGVYGYTF. Written as DNA, the CDR3 is TGTGCCATCAGTGAGACCGGGACAGGGGCCCCTGGGGTCTATGGCTACACCTTC.

This chain links TRBV5-1 with TRBJ1-2; 7 bases map to TRBD1. Germline V lookup: CDR1 SGHRS, CDR2 YFSETQ. V shed 4 bases, J shed 3 bases, and the junction held 9 bases outside the gene matches. This CDR3 is built from 15 residues. This CDR3 reads CASSLLGDSDYGYTF. The CDR3 region has the DNA TGCGCCAGCAGCCTCTTAGGGGACAGCGACTATGGCTACACCTTC.

The chain employs TRBV30 and TRBJ1-2, with D unclear. Germline V gene lookup returns CDR1 GTSNPN and CDR2 SVGIG (reference sequence). This CDR3 contains 12 residues. V lost 1 base to trimming and J lost 3 bases, with 6 bases between them. The CDR3 DNA sequence: TGTGCCTGGAGTGCATCAGACTATGGCTACACCTTC. Its protein product is CAWSASDYGYTF. The whole variable domain, remainder taken from reference TRBV30 and TRBJ1-2, is SQTIHQWPATLVQPVGSPLSLECTVEGTSNPNLYWYRQAAGRGLQLLFYSVGIGQISSEVPQNLSASRPQDRQFILSSKKLLLSDSGFYLCAWSASDYGYTFGSGTRLTVV.

This sequence joins TRBV24-1 and TRBJ2-1; no reliable D call. CDR1 KGHDR and CDR2 SFDVKD come from the germline V gene. The CDR3 totals 15 residues. Trimming stripped 3 bases from V and 8 bases from J, with 16 bases between. CDR3: CATSDPSRAADEQFF. CDR3 nucleotide sequence: TGTGCCACCAGTGATCCATCCCGCGCGGCAGATGAGCAGTTCTTC.

The genes are TRBV6-6 and TRBJ2-1; 7 bases fit TRBD1. Germline-derived CDR1 and CDR2 are MNHNY and SVGAGI (reference sequence). This CDR3 contains 13 residues. With V trimmed by 6 bases and J by 9 bases, 8 bases remained unmatched. The CDR3 spells CASRWDRLSEQFF. The CDR3, as DNA: TGTGCCAGCAGGTGGGACAGATTGAGTGAGCAGTTCTTC.

This chain joins TRBV18 and TRBJ1-4, with 9 bases matching TRBD1. The length of the CDR3 is 18 residues. The V segment lost 3 bases and the J segment 4 bases; nucleotides outside the gene matches: 12. CDR1 KGHSH and CDR2 LQKENI come from the germline V gene. In DNA form, the CDR3 reads TGTGCCAGCTCACCCGCTATTGGACAGGGGTCACTTAATGAAAAACTGTTTTTT. Translation gives CASSPAIGQGSLNEKLFF.

In regard to this clone: Its ends do not fully match the called genes, so a read error is possible. The chain recombines TRBV5-8 with TRBJ2-1, with TRBD2 identical over 8 bases. CDR1 is SGHTS, CDR2 YDEGEE, per germline. The CDR3 loop spans 15 amino acids. The CDR3 DNA reads TGTGCCAACAGCTTCGGGGGGGTAACCTACAATGAGCAGTTCTTC. Translated: CANSFGGVTYNEQFF. The full variable domain, its missing parts supplied by reference TRBV5-8 and TRBJ2-1, is EAGVTQSPTHLIKTRGQQATLRCSPISGHTSVYWYQQALGLGLQFLLWYDEGEERNRGNFPPRFSGRQFPNYSSELNVNALELEDSALYLCANSFGGVTYNEQFFGPGTRLTVL.

This chain connects TRBV29-1 to TRBJ2-7; 9 bases line up with TRBD1. Trimming took 6 bases from V and 2 from J; bases not matched to a gene: 8. This CDR3 has 14 amino acids. Germline lookup yields CDR1 SQVTM and CDR2 ANQGSEA. The CDR3 is CSVLGQGPPYEQYF. The CDR3 region has the DNA TGCAGCGTCCTCGGACAGGGGCCTCCCTACGAGCAGTACTTC.

The V and J genes are TRBV4-1 and TRBJ2-2; tentatively, D is TRBD1 (6 bases). This CDR3 comprises 15 residues. V dropped 2 bases and J dropped 4 bases, with 11 bases sitting between them. Looked up from germline, CDR1 is MGHRA and CDR2 is YSYEKL. CDR3 residues: CASSQTGHFTGELFF. In DNA, the CDR3 is TGCGCCAGCAGCCAAACGGGACATTTCACCGGGGAGCTGTTTTTT.

As regards this clone: Other DNA variants within this sample encode the same CDR3. This chain links TRBV19 with TRBJ2-3; D gene uncertain. CDR1 is LNHDA, CDR2 SQIVND, per germline (reference sequence). Between the trimmed V and J ends, which lost 5 bases and 6 bases, there was a span of 15 bases. The CDR3 loop spans 14 amino acids. DNA of the CDR3: TGTGCCAGTAGTTCCCTCTCCCTGAGGGATACGCAGTATTTT. This encodes CASSSLSLRDTQYF.

V and J are TRBV5-4 and TRBJ2-7; 7 bases align to TRBD1. The CDR3 is 14 residues long. Germline lookup yields CDR1 SGHNT and CDR2 YYREEE (reference sequence). J gave up 3 bases and V 5 bases, and 8 bases lay outside the gene matches. CDR3 bases: TGTGCCAGCAGTATGGCCGGGACAGACTACGAGCAGTACTTC. This gives the protein CASSMAGTDYEQYF. Full variable domain (remainder filled in from reference TRBV5-4 and TRBJ2-7): ETGVTQSPTHLIKTRGQQVTLRCSSQSGHNTVSWYQQALGQGPQFIFQYYREEENGRGNFPPRFSGLQFPNYSSELNVNALELDDSALYLCASSMAGTDYEQYFGPGTRLTVT.

Comments on this clone: Germline is not matched at one junction end, which may reflect a read error. The V call is TRBV6-5, the J call TRBJ2-7; the D gene is possibly TRBD1 (6 bases). The germline V gene has CDR1 MNHEY and CDR2 SVGAGI. The CDR3 extends over 10 amino acids. DNA for the CDR3: TGTGCCAGCAGGCGAGACAGGCTCCGATTC. It translates to CASRRDRLRF.

The chain couples TRBV5-6 to TRBJ1-5, with D tentatively TRBD1 (5 bases). Germline CDR1 reads SGHDT; CDR2 reads YYEEEE. V lost 3 bases and J lost 5, with 12 bases in between. CDR3 size: 14 residues. In nucleotides, the CDR3 is TGTGCCAGCAGCTGGGGGGTAGGAGATCAGCCCCAGCATTTT. Translation gives CASSWGVGDQPQHF.

The chain uses TRBV7-9 and TRBJ1-6; D is unclear. CDR1 is SEHNR, CDR2 FQNEAQ, per germline (reference sequence). V lost 5 bases to trimming and J lost 10 bases, with 12 bases between them. The CDR3 has 13 residues. CDR3 coding DNA: TGTGCCAGCAGCCCAACGGTCGAATCACCCCTCCACTTT. This encodes CASSPTVESPLHF.

The V gene is TRBV18, the J gene TRBJ1-1; 8 bases line up with TRBD1. The length of the CDR3 is 14 residues. Germline-derived CDR1 and CDR2 are KGHSH and LQKENI. Losses at the gene ends were 4 bases for V and 4 bases for J; bases not matched to a gene: 5. The CDR3 DNA sequence: TGTGCCAGCTCACAAGACAGGGGCCCCACTGAAGCTTTCTTT. Its protein product is CASSQDRGPTEAFF.